Following are 9 T cell receptor beta chains from one sample sequenced in a study of regulatory dendritic cells for organ transplantation. The data were produced by immunoSEQ multiplex PCR, yet TCRdb's version contains in-frame clones alone and is incomplete. The sample consists of over 8,500 clones, roughly 70% of them appearing once. The sample consisted of memory CD8+ T cells from blood. Sample subset: CD45RO+ memory T cells. These receptors were taken from a human donor in good health.

The chain is built from TRBV7-9 and TRBJ1-2; the D gene is possibly TRBD1 (6 bases). The V end lost 1 base, the J end lost 6 bases, and 9 bases lay between the germline ends. The length of the CDR3 is 13 residues. CDR1 and CDR2 from the germline V gene are SEHNR and FQNEAQ (reference sequence). The CDR3 nucleotides read TGTGCCAGCAGCTTAGGAGGGGGAAATGGCTACACCTTC. Translating it yields CASSLGGGNGYTF.

The CDR3 here is CASSQELGGGTQYF. For the CDR3, the DNA is TGCGCCAGCAGCCAAGAGCTCGGCGGAGGGACCCAGTACTTC. The chain couples TRBV4-3 to TRBJ2-5; tentatively, D is TRBD2 (5 bases). The CDR3 runs to 14 residues. Per germline, CDR1 LGHNA and CDR2 YSLEER. V gave up 0 bases and J gave up 7 bases, with 12 bases separating them.

By sample share, this clone is medium-sized. The chain couples TRBV4-2 to TRBJ1-2; TRBD1 might be the D (6 bases). CDR3 length: 15 amino acids. The V end lost 0 bases, the J end lost 4 bases, and 12 bases lay between the germline ends. The germline V gene encodes CDR1 LGHNA and CDR2 YNFKEQ. CDR3 DNA: TGTGCCAGCAGCCAAGATATGGACAGACTCTATGGCTACACCTTC. Translating gives CASSQDMDRLYGYTF.

The V and J genes are TRBV4-1 and TRBJ1-1; a weak D match, TRBD1 (5 bases). There are 14 residues in the CDR3. The germline V gene has CDR1 MGHRA and CDR2 YSYEKL. V was trimmed by 3 bases and J by 6 bases, leaving 14 bases between them. The chain's CDR3 is CASSHRSGVPEAFF. Here the CDR3 DNA reads TGCGCCAGCAGCCATCGTTCGGGGGTCCCTGAAGCTTTCTTT.

This chain uses TRBV27 with TRBJ2-7; D ambiguous. Germline V CDR1 and CDR2: MNHEY, SMNVEV (reference sequence). V lost 4 bases and J 0 bases, leaving 4 bases between the germline ends. The length of the CDR3 is 12 residues. CDR3 nucleotide sequence: TGTGCCAGCAGTTCCCCCTCCTACGAGCAGTACTTC. As protein: CASSSPSYEQYF.

V and J are TRBV7-9 and TRBJ2-3, with TRBD2 identical over 9 bases. The CDR3 contains 16 residues. The germline gives CDR1 SEHNR, CDR2 FQNEAQ (reference sequence). V trimming: 6 bases; J trimming: 14 bases; junction bases outside the gene matches: 21. CDR3: CASRHPLGGGAARAYF. In nucleotides, the CDR3 is TGTGCCAGCAGGCACCCGCTAGGCGGGGGGGCAGCCAGGGCGTATTTT.

The rearrangement links TRBV7-6 to TRBJ2-7, with 9 nucleotides matching TRBD2. In germline, CDR1 is SGHVS, CDR2 FNYEAQ. With V trimmed by 4 bases and J by 9 bases, 16 bases remained unmatched. This CDR3 region has 16 residues. CDR3 coding DNA: TGTGCCAGCAGCTATTCAGATAGCGGGGGTCCTAGCGTGCAGTACTTC. It encodes CASSYSDSGGPSVQYF.

This rearrangement joins TRBV27 to TRBJ2-1; maybe TRBD2 (6 bases). CDR3 length: 14 amino acids. Germline CDR1 reads MNHEY; CDR2 reads SMNVEV (reference sequence). The V gene lost 6 bases and the J gene lost 6 bases, with 15 bases spanning the gap. As DNA, the CDR3 is TGTGCCAGCAGGCTAGGGAACGGGGGCAATGAGCAGTTCTTC. Protein: CASRLGNGGNEQFF.

The genes are TRBV4-3 and TRBJ1-2; D not resolved. CDR1 and CDR2 from the germline V gene are LGHNA and YSLEER. V shed 2 bases and J shed 4 bases, with 14 bases lying between them. The CDR3 runs 15 residues. The CDR3 loop is CASSQLRSGVYGYTF. DNA for the CDR3: TGCGCCAGCAGCCAATTGCGTTCAGGCGTCTATGGCTACACCTTC.